One sample yielded the 17 T cell receptor beta chains listed below, sequenced in a study of tumour-infiltrating T cells in Burkitt lymphoma. Profiled with immunoSEQ multiplex PCR; TCRdb holds only in-frame clones, not every one. The sample holds 7,000 or so clones, about a sixth seen once. Sequencing was performed on tumor tissue. These receptors came from a human donor with diffuse large B-cell lymphoma.

The J gene is TRBJ1-2, the V gene TRBV15; D is unresolved. Germline loops: CDR1 LNHNV, CDR2 YYDKDF (reference sequence). This CDR3 spans 13 amino acids. Trimming pared 8 bases from V and 0 bases from J, leaving 10 bases between. Written as DNA, the CDR3 is TGTGCCACCCTCGGTCACTCTAACTATGGCTACACCTTC. This translates into CATLGHSNYGYTF.

The chain uses TRBV7-9 and TRBJ2-7, with 7 bases identical to TRBD1. Germline V gene sequence: CDR1 SEHNR, CDR2 FQNEAQ (reference sequence). There are 15 residues in the CDR3. V was pared by 5 bases and J by 0 bases, with 7 bases of the junction left unmatched. The CDR3 DNA reads as TGTGCCAGCAGCCGGGACAGCTCCCTCTCCTACGAGCAGTACTTC. This translates into CASSRDSSLSYEQYF.

The sample holds one count of this clone. V is TRBV9 and J is TRBJ2-7; D is tentatively TRBD1 or TRBD2 (7 bases each). Trimming removed 4 bases from V and 0 bases from J, with 17 bases in between. Germline values: CDR1 SGDLS, CDR2 YYNGEE. The CDR3 totals 16 residues. The CDR3 loop reads CASSLGAGQLSYEQYF. CDR3 coding DNA: TGTGCCAGCAGCCTCGGAGCGGGACAGCTCTCCTACGAGCAGTACTTC.

This clone turned up a few times. The chain couples TRBV19 to TRBJ2-1, with 9 positions matching TRBD1. CDR1 and CDR2 from the germline V gene are LNHDA and SQIVND (reference sequence). This CDR3 has 14 amino acids. Trimming at V came to 7 bases and at J to 4 bases, leaving 5 bases not matched to a gene. The CDR3 region is CASTPGQGYNEQFF. CDR3 nucleotides: TGTGCCAGTACTCCTGGACAGGGGTACAATGAGCAGTTCTTC.

The V and J genes are TRBV5-4 and TRBJ2-7, with a tentative D call TRBD1 (6 bases). CDR3 length: 14 amino acids. Germline CDR1 is SGHNT and CDR2 is YYREEE (reference sequence). Trimming stripped 3 bases from V and 7 bases from J, with 17 bases between. CDR3 nucleotides: TGTGCCAGCAGCTACCGGACAGAAATGGGAGAGCAGTACTTC. Protein sequence: CASSYRTEMGEQYF.

The rearrangement uses TRBV5-5 and TRBJ1-1; D unresolved. The CDR3 has 14 residues. Trimming took off 3 bases at V and 2 bases at J, with 11 bases between the two ends. Per germline, CDR1 SGHKS and CDR2 YYEKEE (reference sequence). The CDR3 is CASSSLMGNTEAFF. The CDR3 coding sequence is TGTGCCAGCAGCTCCCTCATGGGAAACACTGAAGCTTTCTTT.

This clone was found a few times. This chain links TRBV10-3 with TRBJ2-7, with no clear D. Trimming removed 7 bases at V and 4 bases at J, with 17 bases between. Germline V CDR1 and CDR2: ENHRY, SYGVKD. The CDR3 totals 14 residues. The CDR3 DNA is TGTGCCATCACAGAGACACCTGATTTATACGAGCAGTACTTC. It encodes CAITETPDLYEQYF.

V is TRBV10-3 and J is TRBJ1-1; TRBD1 agrees at 8 bases. J gave up 4 bases and V 7 bases, and 5 bases lay outside the gene matches. There are 13 residues in the CDR3. The germline gives CDR1 ENHRY, CDR2 SYGVKD. The CDR3 DNA is TGTGCCATCACCCCGGGACAGGCCACTGAAGCTTTCTTT. Protein: CAITPGQATEAFF.

This chain uses TRBV5-6 with TRBJ1-4; maybe TRBD1 (6 bases). Trimming took off 4 bases at V and 0 bases at J, with 13 bases between the two ends. The CDR3 sequence is 16 residues long. CDR1 and CDR2 (germline): SGHDT, YYEEEE. CDR3 residues: CASSTRGGTTNEKLFF. The DNA for the CDR3 is TGTGCCAGCAGCACTAGAGGGGGAACAACTAATGAAAAACTGTTTTTT.

J is TRBJ1-5 and V is TRBV5-7, with D unclear. TRBV5-7 is an ORF; its function is uncertain. Trimming left V 4 bases short and J 4 bases short, with 9 bases between. This CDR3 contains 13 residues. The CDR3 spells CASSRVKNQPQHF. The CDR3 DNA follows: TGTGCCAGCAGCCGGGTCAAGAATCAGCCCCAGCATTTT.

The rearrangement links TRBV5-1 to TRBJ1-4, with TRBD1 matching 10 bases. The CDR3 runs 15 residues. In germline, CDR1 is SGHRS, CDR2 YFSETQ. J was trimmed by 8 bases and V by 0 bases; bases with no gene match: 4. The CDR3, as DNA: TGCGCCAGCAGCTTGGTTGGGACAGGGGACGAAAAACTGTTTTTT. Residues: CASSLVGTGDEKLFF.

This chain joins TRBV7-9 and TRBJ2-1, with a weak D call TRBD1 (6 bases). From germline, CDR1 is SEHNR and CDR2 FQNEAQ (reference sequence). Trimming removed 5 bases at V and 8 bases at J, with 16 bases between. The CDR3 extends over 14 amino acids. CDR3 sequence: CASSAQQGIDEQFF. The CDR3 DNA sequence: TGTGCCAGCAGCGCCCAACAGGGAATTGATGAGCAGTTCTTC.

This clone has just a few counts. The chain uses TRBV10-3 and TRBJ2-2, with D maybe TRBD2 (6 bases). With 3 bases removed from V and 9 bases from J, the gap between germline ends came to 11 bases. Germline-derived CDR1 and CDR2 are ENHRY and SYGVKD. The CDR3 is made up of 13 amino acids. CDR3 residues: CAISDREDWELFF. The CDR3 bases are TGTGCCATCAGTGACAGGGAGGACTGGGAGCTGTTTTTT.

The gene calls are TRBV29-1 and TRBJ2-1; 7 bases map to TRBD2. Germline lookup yields CDR1 SQVTM and CDR2 ANQGSEA. CDR3 length equals 14 residues. The J segment lost 4 bases and the V segment lost 2 bases, leaving 5 bases of the junction unmatched. CDR3 amino acids: CSVESLAEYNEQFF. The CDR3 DNA follows: TGCAGCGTTGAAAGCCTAGCGGAGTACAATGAGCAGTTCTTC.

By its share, this clone is medium-sized. The chain couples TRBV4-2 to TRBJ2-3, with 11 bases lining up with TRBD2. The CDR3 contains 18 residues. The V and J ends lost 5 bases and 0 bases, in that order; junction bases with no gene match: 10. The germline V gene encodes CDR1 LGHNA and CDR2 YNFKEQ. For the CDR3, the DNA is TGTGCCAGCAGCATCCAGACTAGCGGGGACACTAGCACAGATACGCAGTATTTT. It translates to CASSIQTSGDTSTDTQYF.

There are a few counts of this clone. V is TRBV19 and J is TRBJ1-4; 7 bases align to TRBD1. The CDR3 totals 16 residues. The V and J ends lost 4 bases and 0 bases, in that order; junction bases with no gene match: 5. Germline assignment: CDR1 LNHDA and CDR2 SQIVND (reference sequence). CDR3 region: CASSTGTASTNEKLFF. The CDR3 nucleotides read TGTGCCAGTAGTACTGGGACAGCTTCAACTAATGAAAAACTGTTTTTT.

This clone was picked up one time. The genes are TRBV16 and TRBJ1-2; D ambiguous. The germline V gene has CDR1 KGHSY and CDR2 FQNENV. CDR3 length: 14 amino acids. The V gene lost 2 bases and the J gene lost 6 bases, with 13 bases spanning the gap. CDR3 DNA: TGTGCCAGCAGCCAAAGTCAGGCAGCTGATGGCTACACCTTC. This codes for CASSQSQAADGYTF.